The 28 T cell receptor beta chains in this list originate from one sample, sequenced in a study of T cell repertoires in cytomegalovirus infection. TCRdb itself ran the reads through MiXCR, one entry per CDR3 protein. The sample has about 300,000 distinct CDR3 sequences, roughly a tenth seen once. Sample: PBMCs. The receptors come from a human donor in good health (CMV status not recorded). Some clones in this sample may be carry-over from other donors' samples.

Ten or more counts support this clonotype. The V gene is TRBV11-2, the J gene TRBJ2-1; D call uncertain. Germline V lookup: CDR1 SGHAT, CDR2 FQNNGV. The CDR3 has 14 residues. V was pared by 0 bases and J by 10 bases, with 13 bases between. The CDR3 loop is CASSLDHLRYEQFF. CDR3 bases: TGTGCCAGCAGCTTAGATCATTTGAGATACGAGCAGTTCTTC.

This clonotype was observed many times. The J gene is TRBJ2-4, the V gene TRBV19; 8 bases map to TRBD1. Germline-derived CDR1 and CDR2 are LNHDA and SQIVND (reference sequence). The CDR3 is made up of 15 amino acids. Germline trimming cut 5 bases from V and 3 bases from J; bases unmatched to any gene: 6. The CDR3 reads CASSAFGTGKNIQYF. CDR3 sequence (DNA): TGTGCCAGTAGTGCCTTCGGGACAGGCAAAAACATTCAGTACTTC.

In its sample, this clonotype was seen once. A much larger clone sits a single nucleotide away, making a read error possible. Here the CDR3 omits its conserved ending phenylalanine or tryptophan, so a read error is the likely source. The chain couples TRBV12-3 or TRBV12-4 to TRBJ2-1; no clear D. V was trimmed by 7 bases and J by 9 bases, leaving 16 bases between them. CDR3 size: 13 residues. CDR3 amino acids: CASTLTDRTEQFL. The CDR3 DNA follows: TGTGCCAGCACCCTCACGGATCGTACTGAGCAGTTCTTA.

Points on this clonotype: The junction does not match germline at one end; this may be a read error. The V and J genes are TRBV4-2 and TRBJ2-2, with D perhaps being TRBD1 or TRBD2 (5 bases each). The CDR3 is 14 residues long. Looked up from germline, CDR1 is LGHNA and CDR2 is YNFKEQ. The CDR3 coding sequence is TGTGCCAGCAGCCAAGAATACGAACACCGGGGACCCCTTTTT. Amino acids: CASSQEYEHRGPLF.

The sample holds a few counts of this clonotype. J is TRBJ2-5 and V is TRBV20-1; 10 bases map to TRBD2. Losses at the gene ends were 6 bases for V and 0 bases for J; bases not matched to a gene: 4. The CDR3 consists of 14 residues. Germline CDR1 is DFQATT and CDR2 is SNEGSKA (reference sequence). The CDR3 reads CSALTSGNQETQYF. CDR3 nucleotides: TGCAGTGCGCTAACTAGCGGGAACCAAGAGACCCAGTACTTC.

CDR3 amino acids: CASSQERASGGLTDTQYF. CDR3 DNA: TGTGCCAGCAGCCAAGAACGGGCAAGCGGGGGACTCACAGATACGCAGTATTTT. This chain uses TRBV4-2 with TRBJ2-3, with 8 bases that match TRBD2. V lost 0 bases to trimming and J lost 2 bases; unmatched junction nucleotides: 10. Germline V gives CDR1 LGHNA, CDR2 YNFKEQ. The CDR3 contains 18 residues.

This clonotype has only a few counts. The chain couples TRBV25-1 to TRBJ2-7; D is ambiguous. The V end lost 6 bases, the J end lost 4 bases, and 19 bases lay between the germline ends. CDR3 length equals 15 residues. Germline-derived CDR1 and CDR2 are MGHDK and SYGVNS. CDR3 protein: CASSPRAETFYEQYF. CDR3 in DNA: TGTGCCAGCAGCCCCCGGGCGGAGACCTTTTACGAGCAGTACTTC.

The sample holds many counts of this clonotype. The chain combines TRBV7-2 with TRBJ1-1; 9 bases match TRBD1. Germline V CDR1 and CDR2: SGHTA, FQGNSA. This CDR3 region has 15 residues. Germline trimming cut 5 bases from V and 6 bases from J; bases unmatched to any gene: 10. DNA of the CDR3: TGTGCCAGCAGCCTCCAGACAGGGGGGTTTGCTGAAGCTTTCTTT. This sequence encodes CASSLQTGGFAEAFF.

The chain carries TRBV10-3 and TRBJ2-1; possible D gene TRBD2, 7 bases. This CDR3 is built from 13 residues. Trimming stripped 7 bases from V and 3 bases from J, with 10 bases between. Germline V gives CDR1 ENHRY, CDR2 SYGVKD. In nucleotides, the CDR3 is TGTGCCATCAAGGGGGGGGACTACAATGAGCAGTTCTTC. It codes for CAIKGGDYNEQFF.

This clonotype was found many times. The chain has TRBV29-1 and TRBJ1-5; D possibly corresponds to TRBD1 (6 bases). CDR1 is SQVTM and CDR2 is ANQGSEA in the germline V gene. The CDR3 covers 14 residues. Trimming stripped 4 bases from V and 1 base from J, with 11 bases between. The CDR3, as DNA: TGCAGCGTTGTCTGGGGACACAGCAATCAGCCCCAGCATTTT. It yields the protein CSVVWGHSNQPQHF.

The chain has TRBV28 and TRBJ2-1, with TRBD2 as a possible D gene (5 bases). The germline gives CDR1 MDHEN, CDR2 SYDVKM. This CDR3 has 16 residues. V lost 2 bases, J lost 7 bases, and 18 bases lay in between. DNA of the CDR3: TGTGCCAGCAGTTTACCGGGGTCCGTGATAGTAAATGAGCAGTTCTTC. It yields the protein CASSLPGSVIVNEQFF.

As to this clonotype: Since a much larger clone is just one base distant, this may be a read error. The chain has TRBV20-1 and TRBJ1-3; a weak D match, TRBD1 (6 bases). Germline CDR1 and CDR2: DFQATT and SNEGSKA (reference sequence). V lost 0 bases to trimming and J lost 0 bases, with 12 bases between them. The CDR3 has 16 amino acids. This CDR3 is CSAREGHKGSGNTIYF. The CDR3 nucleotides read TGCAGTGCTAGAGAGGGACACAAAGGCTCTGGAAACACCATATATTTT.

J is TRBJ1-2 and V is TRBV25-1; D call uncertain. The CDR3 contains 14 residues. From germline, CDR1 is MGHDK and CDR2 SYGVNS. V was pared by 10 bases and J by 8 bases, with 23 bases between. This chain's CDR3 is CATQGGLTGRGYTF. DNA for the CDR3: TGTGCCACTCAAGGCGGTCTTACCGGAAGAGGCTACACCTTC.

This clonotype was seen repeatedly, ten times or more. The chain is built from TRBV6-6 and TRBJ2-2, with D perhaps assigned TRBD1 or TRBD2 (5 bases each). The length of the CDR3 is 15 residues. Germline assignment: CDR1 MNHNY and CDR2 SVGAGI (reference sequence). Trimming took off 5 bases at V and 0 bases at J, with 10 bases between the two ends. CDR3 residues: CASSHGTPNTGELFF. CDR3 in DNA: TGTGCCAGCAGTCACGGGACCCCGAACACCGGGGAGCTGTTTTTT.

This clonotype was counted many times. This rearrangement joins TRBV2 to TRBJ2-2, with 7 bases fitting TRBD2. The junction had 3 bases not matched to a gene; V was cut back by 5 bases and J by 0 bases. The length of the CDR3 is 15 residues. Germline V gives CDR1 SNHLY, CDR2 FYNNEI. The CDR3 DNA reads as TGTGCCAGCAGTCGCAGCGGGGCGAACACCGGGGAGCTGTTTTTT. Amino acid sequence: CASSRSGANTGELFF.

This clonotype was detected many times. The chain carries TRBV20-1 and TRBJ2-7; D unresolved. Per the germline V gene, CDR1 is DFQATT and CDR2 is SNEGSKA (reference sequence). This CDR3 contains 12 residues. Trimming removed 2 bases at V and 9 bases at J, with 14 bases between. This CDR3 reads CSARNGVVWQYF. For the CDR3, the DNA is TGCAGTGCTAGAAATGGTGTAGTGTGGCAGTACTTC.

The chain combines TRBV12-3 or TRBV12-4 with TRBJ2-7, with 12 bases matching TRBD2. This CDR3 has 15 residues. V shed 4 bases, J shed 1 base, and the junction held 2 bases outside the gene matches. CDR3 sequence (DNA): TGTGCCAGCAGTTCCGGACTAGCGGGGTCCTACGAGCAGTACTTC. This codes for CASSSGLAGSYEQYF.

This clonotype was seen only a few times. The J gene is TRBJ2-1, the V gene TRBV20-1; a possible D gene is TRBD2 (5 bases). This CDR3 is 13 amino acids long. Germline V gene data show CDR1 as DFQATT and CDR2 as SNEGSKA (reference sequence). V was trimmed by 3 bases and J by 9 bases, leaving 15 bases between them. CDR3 sequence: CSASQAGPGEQFF. Written as DNA, the CDR3 is TGCAGTGCTAGTCAGGCGGGCCCAGGTGAGCAGTTCTTC.

In this sample, this clonotype turned up many times. V gene TRBV7-2 combines with J gene TRBJ2-2; TRBD1 aligns across 7 bases. V shed 1 base, J shed 6 bases, and the junction held 2 bases outside the gene matches. The germline V gene has CDR1 SGHTA and CDR2 FQGNSA. There are 14 residues in the CDR3. CDR3 nucleotide sequence: TGTGCCAGCAGCTTAGTCCAGGGGGCCGGGGAGCTGTTTTTT. Encoded protein: CASSLVQGAGELFF.

This clonotype was picked up many times. This rearrangement joins TRBV7-2 to TRBJ2-1; perhaps TRBD2 as D (5 bases). Germline V lookup: CDR1 SGHTA, CDR2 FQGNSA. The CDR3 loop spans 12 amino acids. The V end was cut by 9 bases, the J end by 4 bases, with 10 bases between. CDR3 DNA sequence: TGTGCCAGGGAGGACGAATACAATGAGCAGTTCTTC. This encodes CAREDEYNEQFF.

The V and J genes are TRBV20-1 and TRBJ1-2, with a weak D call TRBD1 (5 bases). Germline CDR1 and CDR2: DFQATT and SNEGSKA (reference sequence). The V gene lost 0 bases and the J gene lost 4 bases, with 9 bases spanning the gap. The CDR3 sequence is 13 residues long. The CDR3 coding sequence is TGCAGTGCTAGAGATGGGGGACTCTATGGCTACACCTTC. It codes for CSARDGGLYGYTF.

This clonotype occurred many times. The rearrangement uses TRBV7-3 and TRBJ2-5; 7 nucleotides line up with TRBD1. CDR3 size: 15 residues. Per germline, CDR1 SGHTA and CDR2 FQGTGA. J gave up 2 bases and V 0 bases, and 3 bases lay outside the gene matches. The CDR3 loop reads CASSLTGGRQETQYF. Here the CDR3 DNA reads TGTGCCAGCAGCTTAACAGGGGGCAGACAAGAGACCCAGTACTTC.

This clonotype appeared many times. V gene TRBV15 combines with J gene TRBJ2-3; D is uncertain. The V gene's germline CDR1 is LNHNV and CDR2 YYDKDF (reference sequence). The CDR3 sequence is 17 residues long. Trimming pared 0 bases from V and 2 bases from J, leaving 15 bases between. The CDR3 here is CATSRDRQVDDTDTQYF. The CDR3 nucleotides are TGTGCCACCAGCAGAGATAGACAAGTGGACGACACAGATACGCAGTATTTT.

In this sample, this clonotype turned up many times. The chain is built from TRBV7-9 and TRBJ1-2; the D is unclear. CDR3 length: 13 amino acids. Germline V gene lookup returns CDR1 SEHNR and CDR2 FQNEAQ (reference sequence). The ends were cut back, 1 base at V and 8 bases at J, with 11 bases in the middle. The DNA for the CDR3 is TGTGCCAGCAGCTTAGACACGGCGGGCGGCTACACCTTC. Its translation is CASSLDTAGGYTF.

A few counts support this clonotype. The chain couples TRBV2 to TRBJ1-6; D not resolved. The germline gives CDR1 SNHLY, CDR2 FYNNEI. With 8 bases removed from V and 9 bases from J, the gap between germline ends came to 17 bases. CDR3 size: 14 residues. The CDR3 sequence is CASREAAEVSPLHF. DNA of the CDR3: TGTGCCAGCCGGGAGGCGGCGGAGGTTTCACCCCTCCACTTT.

Concerning this clonotype: This may stem from a read error, because a much larger clone lies one nucleotide away. CDR3 sequence (DNA): TGTGCCAGCAGACCGACAGTGAACACCGGGGAGCTGTTTTTT. Its translation is CASRPTVNTGELFF. V and J are TRBV2 and TRBJ2-2; perhaps TRBD1 as D (5 bases). This CDR3 is 14 amino acids long. Between the trimmed V and J ends, which lost 6 bases and 1 base, there was a span of 9 bases. Germline V gene sequence: CDR1 SNHLY, CDR2 FYNNEI.

The sample holds one count of this clonotype. No conserved phenylalanine or tryptophan ends this CDR3, so it is likely a read error. This chain links TRBV29-1 with TRBJ2-3, with a tentative D call TRBD2 (5 bases). V was cut by 6 bases and J by 2 bases, with 15 bases left in between. This CDR3 contains 14 residues. Germline V gene sequence: CDR1 SQVTM, CDR2 ANQGSEA. CDR3 nucleotides: TGCAGCGTCCTCCGAGGCGGGCCCACAGATACGCAGTATTCT. Its protein is CSVLRGGPTDTQYS.

This clonotype occurred many times. The chain recombines TRBV7-2 with TRBJ1-2; D is perhaps TRBD1 (6 bases). This CDR3 has 15 residues. The germline V gene encodes CDR1 SGHTA and CDR2 FQGNSA. Trimming removed 1 base at V and 0 bases at J, with 9 bases between. The CDR3 nucleotides are TGTGCCAGCAGCTTAGTCAGGGGAGCTAACTATGGCTACACCTTC. Translation gives CASSLVRGANYGYTF.